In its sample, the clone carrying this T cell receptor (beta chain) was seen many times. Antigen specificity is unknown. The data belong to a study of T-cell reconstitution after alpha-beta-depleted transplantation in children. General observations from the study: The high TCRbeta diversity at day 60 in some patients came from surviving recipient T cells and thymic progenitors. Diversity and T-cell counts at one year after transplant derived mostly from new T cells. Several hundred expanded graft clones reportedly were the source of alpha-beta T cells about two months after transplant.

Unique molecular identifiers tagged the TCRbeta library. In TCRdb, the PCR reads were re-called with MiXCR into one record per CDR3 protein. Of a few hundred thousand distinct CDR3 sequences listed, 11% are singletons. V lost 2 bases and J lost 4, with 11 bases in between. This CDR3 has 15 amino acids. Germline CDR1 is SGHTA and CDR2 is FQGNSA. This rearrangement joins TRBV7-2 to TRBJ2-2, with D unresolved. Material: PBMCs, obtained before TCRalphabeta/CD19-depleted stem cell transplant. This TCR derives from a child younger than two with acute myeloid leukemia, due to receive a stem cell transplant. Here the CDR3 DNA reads TGTGCCAGCAGCTTATTGAGCCCGGGCACCGGGGAGCTGTTTTTT. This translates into CASSLLSPGTGELFF.